This section outlines one TCR beta chain sequence together with its context. Its antigen is undetermined. Study-level findings and limits: The TCR gene usage of tumor memory CD4+ T cells clustered together with blood and lymph node memory CD4+ cells and with lymph node naive CD4+ cells. Tumor Tregs overlapped most with tumor, then blood, naive CD4+ cells.

The memory fraction was CD4+CD45RO+CD25- cells. Full-length variable regions came from constant-region reverse primers plus semi-nested Nested Universal Primer A PCR. Via MiXCR, TCRdb re-called the 5' RACE reads, giving one row per CDR3 protein. This sample has approximately 53,000 distinct CDR3 sequences, with around a quarter found just once. Germline V gives CDR1 SGHRS, CDR2 YFSETQ. V was trimmed by 7 bases and J by 0 bases, leaving 13 bases between them. This CDR3 has 15 residues. The TCR sequence derives from a female donor with breast cancer. Sequencing was carried out using tumor-infiltrating memory CD4+ T cells sorted from the breast tumor. Subset described: memory CD4+ T cells, CD4+CD45RO+CD25-. This sequence joins TRBV5-1 and TRBJ1-4; D not certain. Written as DNA, the CDR3 is TGCGCCAGCTCCTCTGGCGTTGCAACTAATGAAAAACTGTTTTTT. It encodes CASSSGVATNEKLFF.